This record looks at one TCR beta chain sequence and its context. Its antigen is not known. V lost 2 bases to trimming and J lost 2 bases; unmatched junction nucleotides: 1. Germline V gives CDR1 SGHDT, CDR2 YYEEEE. This CDR3 region has 13 residues. Only in-frame clones appear in the TCRdb table, and some are missing; sequencing was by immunoSEQ multiplex PCR. The profile shows under 400,000 clones, roughly 90% of them singletons. This sample was included in a study of cytomegalovirus exposure and HLA in healthy donors. Looking at the study overall: The roughly 130 validation repertoires were reported in a later analysis to have been generated on the same platform as the roughly 670 first-cohort repertoires. Points from the study as a whole: Some TCR beta chains (approximately 180 of them) were listed as cytomegalovirus-associated. In vitro testing confirmed a few CMV-associated chains as specific for CMV antigens.

This receptor was taken from a man aged 30-40 years in good health and CMV-seronegative. The chain recombines TRBV5-6 with TRBJ2-7; 7 nucleotides line up with TRBD1. The sequencing input was PBMCs. CDR3 DNA: TGTGCCAGCAGCTTCGGGACAGCCTACGAGCAGTACTTC. Translation gives CASSFGTAYEQYF.